The 26 T cell receptor beta chains listed next were all sequenced from one sample in a study of shared clonotypes between healthy human individuals. CD8 cells classed as naive were CD45RO-negative and positively selected for CCR7, excluding terminally differentiated effector memory CD45RA+ cells. Using immunoSEQ multiplex PCR, the repertoire was profiled, and TCRdb retains in-frame clones only, with some absent. The table includes around 2.1 million clones, about 92% detected once. Sequencing was done on a sample of naive CD8+ T cells from PBMCs. The source of these receptors is a man younger than 35 in good health. Some clones in this sample may be carry-over from other donors' samples.

Concerning this clone itself: Within the sample, other DNA sequences also encode this same CDR3. V gene TRBV11-2 combines with J gene TRBJ1-1; D may be TRBD1 (6 bases). Germline CDR1 SGHAT, CDR2 FQNNGV. V was trimmed by 4 bases and J by 0 bases, leaving 12 bases between them. This CDR3 comprises 15 residues. CDR3 bases: TGTGCCAGCAGCTCCCGGACAGTCATGAACACTGAAGCTTTCTTT. This encodes CASSSRTVMNTEAFF.

For this clone: The same CDR3 can be traced to other DNA sequences in this sample. This chain joins TRBV10-2 and TRBJ2-5; a weak D match, TRBD1 (5 bases). CDR1 and CDR2 from the germline V gene are WSHSY and SAAADI. V shed 6 bases and J shed 2 bases, with 10 bases lying between them. The CDR3 runs 13 residues. For the CDR3, the DNA is TGCGCCAGCAGGGGGCGCAATCAAGAGACCCAGTACTTC. Amino acids: CASRGRNQETQYF.

This rearrangement joins TRBV7-3 to TRBJ2-1, with TRBD2 matching 8 bases. This CDR3 has 16 residues. Germline assignment: CDR1 SGHTA and CDR2 FQGTGA. The V and J ends lost 2 bases and 3 bases, in that order; junction bases with no gene match: 6. Here the CDR3 reads CASSLLGGRNYNEQFF. The CDR3 coding sequence is TGTGCCAGCAGCTTACTTGGCGGGAGGAACTACAATGAGCAGTTCTTC.

Here the CDR3 reads CASRGLASPSYEQYF. Here the CDR3 DNA reads TGTGCCAGCAGGGGACTAGCGAGTCCGTCCTACGAGCAGTACTTC. The chain is built from TRBV2 and TRBJ2-7, with 10 bases matching TRBD2. With 6 bases clipped from V and 1 base from J, the junction kept 6 bases outside the gene matches. This CDR3 has 15 amino acids. The germline V gene has CDR1 SNHLY and CDR2 FYNNEI.

The chain has TRBV27 and TRBJ2-5; unclear D gene. Trimming left V 2 bases short and J 4 bases short, with 8 bases between. The V gene's germline CDR1 is MNHEY and CDR2 SMNVEV (reference sequence). The CDR3 is 13 amino acids. Here the CDR3 reads CASSLDRTETQYF. CDR3 nucleotides: TGTGCCAGCAGTTTAGATAGGACAGAGACCCAGTACTTC.

V usage is TRBV19 and J usage is TRBJ1-1; D is possibly TRBD1 (5 bases). The V gene's germline CDR1 is LNHDA and CDR2 SQIVND (reference sequence). The germline V and J ends were trimmed by 3 bases and 5 bases, with 25 bases remaining between them. The CDR3 consists of 18 residues. CDR3 amino acids: CASSMPPPPAFKGTEAFF. The CDR3 DNA is TGTGCCAGTAGTATGCCGCCCCCCCCAGCCTTCAAGGGGACTGAAGCTTTCTTT.

The chain carries TRBV6-6 and TRBJ2-7, with a weak D call TRBD2 (6 bases). V was clipped by 6 bases and J by 7 bases, with 19 bases between them. CDR1 MNHNY and CDR2 SVGAGI come from the germline V gene (reference sequence). This CDR3 contains 14 residues. CDR3: CASSRGTLQTEQYF. CDR3 bases: TGTGCCAGCAGCCGCGGGACCCTGCAGACGGAGCAGTACTTC.

The rearrangement links TRBV14 to TRBJ1-2; no reliable D call. V gave up 0 bases and J gave up 5 bases, with 7 bases separating them. The CDR3 consists of 13 residues. Looked up from germline, CDR1 is SGHDN and CDR2 is FVKESK. CDR3 DNA: TGTGCCAGCAGCCAAGATTCTACATATGGCTACACCTTC. Protein product: CASSQDSTYGYTF.

The V gene is TRBV28, the J gene TRBJ2-3; 7 bases are a match to TRBD2. The ends lost 6 bases at V and 0 bases at J; junction bases unmatched: 6. This CDR3 has 15 residues. The germline CDR1 and CDR2 sequences are MDHEN and SYDVKM. CDR3 bases: TGTGCCAGCAGCCTAACTAGCGCTAGCACAGATACGCAGTATTTT. Its translation: CASSLTSASTDTQYF.

This sequence joins TRBV19 and TRBJ2-1; D is tentatively TRBD1 or TRBD2 (6 bases each). CDR1 and CDR2 from the germline V gene are LNHDA and SQIVND (reference sequence). The CDR3 spans 16 residues. V lost 5 bases to trimming and J lost 6 bases, with 20 bases between them. The CDR3 DNA follows: TGTGCCAGTAGTCCCCGGGGCCAGGGGAGGTTCAATGAGCAGTTCTTC. It codes for CASSPRGQGRFNEQFF.

The CDR3 spells CASSQGRGYVLYEQYF. DNA for the CDR3: TGTGCCAGCAGCCAGGGTCGCGGGTATGTCCTCTACGAGCAGTACTTC. The chain is built from TRBV4-2 and TRBJ2-7; tentative D call: TRBD2 (5 bases). The CDR3 covers 16 residues. The V gene's germline CDR1 is LGHNA and CDR2 YNFKEQ. Deletions cut 3 bases from V and 3 bases from J, with 18 bases between.

The rearrangement uses TRBV4-2 and TRBJ1-3; 9 nucleotides line up with TRBD1. The ends lost 4 bases at V and 2 bases at J; junction bases unmatched: 3. CDR3 length: 15 amino acids. Per germline, CDR1 LGHNA and CDR2 YNFKEQ. In DNA form, the CDR3 reads TGTGCCAGCAGCCTTGACAGGGGGACTGGAAACACCATATATTTT. Protein: CASSLDRGTGNTIYF.

This clone appeared once. The chain recombines TRBV15 with TRBJ2-2, with 8 bases aligning to TRBD1. The CDR3 spans 15 residues. V gave up 3 bases and J gave up 5 bases; unmatched junction bases: 5. CDR1 and CDR2 (germline): LNHNV, YYDKDF (reference sequence). CDR3 DNA: TGTGCCACCAGCAGCACAGGGGGTCGGACCGGGGAGCTGTTTTTT. Its translation: CATSSTGGRTGELFF.

V gene TRBV19 combines with J gene TRBJ2-1; 10 bases fit TRBD2. CDR3 length: 16 amino acids. Germline CDR1 reads LNHDA; CDR2 reads SQIVND (reference sequence). V trimming: 3 bases; J trimming: 4 bases; junction bases outside the gene matches: 6. This CDR3 reads CASSIGTSGIYNEQFF. CDR3 DNA: TGTGCCAGTAGTATTGGTACTAGCGGGATTTACAATGAGCAGTTCTTC.

Concerning this clone: Additional DNA sequences in this sample encode the identical CDR3. The rearrangement uses TRBV4-2 and TRBJ2-7; 8 bases agree with TRBD1. The V gene end was trimmed by 3 bases and the J gene end by 4 bases; junction bases not matched to a gene: 2. CDR3 size: 13 residues. The V gene's germline CDR1 is LGHNA and CDR2 YNFKEQ. The CDR3 DNA sequence: TGTGCCAGCAGCCACGACAGGGGTTACGAGCAGTACTTC. Amino acid sequence: CASSHDRGYEQYF.

DNA for the CDR3: TGTGCCAGTAGTATGGGACTAGCGGGAGCCACAGATACGCAGTATTTT. It translates to CASSMGLAGATDTQYF. The chain employs TRBV19 and TRBJ2-3; TRBD2 aligns across 14 bases. There are 16 residues in the CDR3. After removal of 3 bases from V and 2 bases from J, the junction contained 1 base not matched to a gene. Per the germline V gene, CDR1 is LNHDA and CDR2 is SQIVND (reference sequence). Variable domain in full (rest from reference TRBV19 and TRBJ2-3): DGGITQSPKYLFRKEGQNVTLSCEQNLNHDAMYWYRQDPGQGLRLIYYSQIVNDFQKGDIAEGYSVSREKKESFPLTVTSAQKNPTAFYLCASSMGLAGATDTQYFGPGTRLTVL.

Worth noting for this clone: This sample includes further DNA sequences coding for the same CDR3. The chain is built from TRBV7-9 and TRBJ2-5; D ambiguous. Germline CDR1 and CDR2: SEHNR and FQNEAQ (reference sequence). The CDR3 sequence is 13 residues long. V gave up 0 bases and J gave up 4 bases, with 6 bases separating them. This CDR3 reads CASSLALGETQYF. DNA of the CDR3: TGTGCCAGCAGCTTAGCACTGGGAGAGACCCAGTACTTC.

This rearrangement joins TRBV30 to TRBJ1-1; 7 bases line up with TRBD1. J was trimmed by 1 base and V by 5 bases; bases with no gene match: 4. The CDR3 covers 13 residues. From germline, CDR1 is GTSNPN and CDR2 SVGIG (reference sequence). CDR3 residues: CAWAGTANTEAFF. The CDR3 DNA reads as TGTGCCTGGGCCGGGACAGCGAACACTGAAGCTTTCTTT.

This chain joins TRBV27 and TRBJ2-7; 9 bases match TRBD2. Per germline, CDR1 MNHEY and CDR2 SMNVEV (reference sequence). The trim removed 5 bases at V and 2 bases at J, leaving 10 bases unmatched. The CDR3 extends over 16 amino acids. The CDR3 DNA sequence: TGTGCCAGCAGTCCAGTAGCGGGAGTCCGTCCCTACGAGCAGTACTTC. Protein sequence: CASSPVAGVRPYEQYF.

This chain joins TRBV27 and TRBJ2-2, with TRBD1 as a possible D gene (8 bases). CDR3 length: 15 amino acids. Germline V gene data show CDR1 as MNHEY and CDR2 as SMNVEV (reference sequence). Trimming took 6 bases from V and 5 from J, leaving 16 bases between them. DNA of the CDR3: TGTGCCAGCAGACCTACAGGGGGAGGGACCGGGGAGCTGTTTTTT. It encodes CASRPTGGGTGELFF.

V usage is TRBV7-9 and J usage is TRBJ1-2; 7 bases match TRBD1. J lost 4 bases, V lost 5 bases, and 10 bases had no gene match. This CDR3 region has 15 residues. Germline V gene sequence: CDR1 SEHNR, CDR2 FQNEAQ (reference sequence). The CDR3 is CASSNLDRSLYGYTF. CDR3 sequence (DNA): TGTGCCAGCAGCAACCTGGACAGGAGCCTCTATGGCTACACCTTC.

The V call is TRBV2, the J call TRBJ1-5; D gene unclear. CDR3 length: 15 amino acids. Deletions cut 6 bases from V and 2 bases from J, with 14 bases between. In germline, CDR1 is SNHLY, CDR2 FYNNEI. CDR3 protein: CASRDGLSGNQPQHF. CDR3 DNA: TGTGCCAGCAGAGATGGGTTATCGGGCAATCAGCCCCAGCATTTT.

The chain is built from TRBV27 and TRBJ2-7, with TRBD2 matching 7 bases. The CDR3 covers 16 residues. V lost 3 bases, J lost 3 bases, and 11 bases stayed unmatched. CDR1 is MNHEY and CDR2 is SMNVEV in the germline V gene (reference sequence). CDR3 amino acids: CASSFSSGELNYEQYF. CDR3 coding DNA: TGTGCCAGCAGTTTTTCCAGCGGGGAACTTAACTACGAGCAGTACTTC.

V and J are TRBV5-1 and TRBJ2-7, with unresolved D. Germline V lookup: CDR1 SGHRS, CDR2 YFSETQ. The CDR3 length is 14 residues. The V end was cut by 3 bases, the J end by 6 bases, with 16 bases between. The CDR3 spells CASSSRTDLPEQYF. Written as DNA, the CDR3 is TGCGCCAGCAGCTCCCGGACGGACCTTCCCGAGCAGTACTTC.

V gene TRBV6-5 combines with J gene TRBJ1-1; 8 positions match TRBD1. The V gene's germline CDR1 is MNHEY and CDR2 SVGAGI. The CDR3 runs to 15 residues. V lost 2 bases, J lost 1 base, and 3 bases stayed unmatched. For the CDR3, the DNA is TGTGCCAGCAGTTACGGACAGGGAGGGAACACTGAAGCTTTCTTT. This codes for CASSYGQGGNTEAFF.

This chain joins TRBV19 and TRBJ2-7, with D tentatively TRBD1 (5 bases). The CDR3 length is 15 residues. V shed 5 bases and J shed 3 bases, with 17 bases lying between them. CDR1 and CDR2 from the germline V gene are LNHDA and SQIVND (reference sequence). The CDR3 coding sequence is TGTGCCAGTAGTGACCAGGACATGACCAACTACGAGCAGTACTTC. Protein: CASSDQDMTNYEQYF.